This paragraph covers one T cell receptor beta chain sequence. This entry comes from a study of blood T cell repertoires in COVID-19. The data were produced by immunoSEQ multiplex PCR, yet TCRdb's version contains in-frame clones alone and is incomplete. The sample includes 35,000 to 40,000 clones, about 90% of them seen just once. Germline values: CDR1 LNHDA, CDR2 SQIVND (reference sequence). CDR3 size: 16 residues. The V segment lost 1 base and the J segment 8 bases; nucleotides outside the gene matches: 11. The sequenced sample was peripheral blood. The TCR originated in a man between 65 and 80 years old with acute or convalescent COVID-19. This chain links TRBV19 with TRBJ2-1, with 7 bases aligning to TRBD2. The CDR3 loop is CASSIAPRGSWDEQFF. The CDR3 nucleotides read TGTGCCAGTAGTATAGCCCCCCGCGGGAGTTGGGATGAGCAGTTCTTC.